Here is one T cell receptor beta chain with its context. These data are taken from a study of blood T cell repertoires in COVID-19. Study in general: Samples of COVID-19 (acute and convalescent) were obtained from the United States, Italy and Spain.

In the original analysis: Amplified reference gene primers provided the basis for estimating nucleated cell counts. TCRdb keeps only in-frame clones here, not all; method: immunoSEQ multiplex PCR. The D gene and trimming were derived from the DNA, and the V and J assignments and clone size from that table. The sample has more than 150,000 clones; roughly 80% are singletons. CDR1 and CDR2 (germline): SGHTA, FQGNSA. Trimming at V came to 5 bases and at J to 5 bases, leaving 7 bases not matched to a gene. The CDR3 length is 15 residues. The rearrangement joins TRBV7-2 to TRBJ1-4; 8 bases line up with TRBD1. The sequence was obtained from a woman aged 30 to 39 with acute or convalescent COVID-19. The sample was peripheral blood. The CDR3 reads CASSRDRGKNEKLFF. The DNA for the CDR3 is TGTGCCAGCAGCCGCGACAGGGGCAAAAATGAAAAACTGTTTTTT.